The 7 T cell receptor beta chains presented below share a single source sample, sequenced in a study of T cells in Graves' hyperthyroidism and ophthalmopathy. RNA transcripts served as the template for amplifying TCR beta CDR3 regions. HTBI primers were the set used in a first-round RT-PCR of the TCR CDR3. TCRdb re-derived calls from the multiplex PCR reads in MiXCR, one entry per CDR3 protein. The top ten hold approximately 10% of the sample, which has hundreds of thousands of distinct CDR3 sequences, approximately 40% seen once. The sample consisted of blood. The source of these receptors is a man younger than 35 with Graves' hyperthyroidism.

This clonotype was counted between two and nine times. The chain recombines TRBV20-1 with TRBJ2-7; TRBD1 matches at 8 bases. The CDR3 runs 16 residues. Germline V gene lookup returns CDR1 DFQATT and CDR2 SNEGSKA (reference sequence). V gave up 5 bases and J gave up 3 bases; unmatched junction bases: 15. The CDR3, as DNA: TGCAGTGCTTACCTCCCGGACAGGGAGACGATCTACGAGCAGTACTTC. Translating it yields CSAYLPDRETIYEQYF.

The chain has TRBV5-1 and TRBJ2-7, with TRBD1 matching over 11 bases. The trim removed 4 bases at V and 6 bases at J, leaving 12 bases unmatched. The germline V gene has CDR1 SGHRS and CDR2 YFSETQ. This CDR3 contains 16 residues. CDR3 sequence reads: CASSHGTGGELSEQYF. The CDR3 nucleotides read TGCGCCAGCAGCCACGGGACAGGGGGGGAGCTGTCCGAGCAGTACTTC.

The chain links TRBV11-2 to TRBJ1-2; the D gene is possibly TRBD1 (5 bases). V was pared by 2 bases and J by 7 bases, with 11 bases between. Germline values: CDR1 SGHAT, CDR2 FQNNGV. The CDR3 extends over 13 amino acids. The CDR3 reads CASSLITGGGYTF. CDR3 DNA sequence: TGTGCCAGCAGCTTAATAACAGGCGGTGGCTACACCTTC.

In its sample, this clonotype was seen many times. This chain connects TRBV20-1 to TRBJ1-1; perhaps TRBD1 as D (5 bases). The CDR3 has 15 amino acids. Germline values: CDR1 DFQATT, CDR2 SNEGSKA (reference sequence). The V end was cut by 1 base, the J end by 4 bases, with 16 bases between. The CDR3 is CSARGGAGFVTEAFF. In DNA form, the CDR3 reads TGCAGTGCTAGAGGTGGGGCAGGGTTCGTCACTGAAGCTTTCTTT.

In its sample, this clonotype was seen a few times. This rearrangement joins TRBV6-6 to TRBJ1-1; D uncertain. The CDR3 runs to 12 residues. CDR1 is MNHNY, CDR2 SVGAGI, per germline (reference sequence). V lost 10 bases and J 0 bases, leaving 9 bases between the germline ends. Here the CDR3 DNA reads TGTGCCACCTCGGCGATGAACACTGAAGCTTTCTTT. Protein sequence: CATSAMNTEAFF.

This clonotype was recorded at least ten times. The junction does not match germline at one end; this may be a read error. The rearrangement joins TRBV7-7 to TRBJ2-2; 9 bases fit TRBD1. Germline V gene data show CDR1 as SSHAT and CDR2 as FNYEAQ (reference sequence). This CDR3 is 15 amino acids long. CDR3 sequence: CASSWGQGRTGELFF. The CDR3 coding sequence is TGTGCTAGCAGTTGGGGACAGGGACGCACCGGGGAGCTGTTTTTT.

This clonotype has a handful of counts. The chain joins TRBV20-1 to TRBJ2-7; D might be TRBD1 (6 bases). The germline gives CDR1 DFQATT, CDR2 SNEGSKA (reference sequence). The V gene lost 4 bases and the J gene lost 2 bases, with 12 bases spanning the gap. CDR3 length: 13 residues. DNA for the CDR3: TGCAGTGCTACCGGGACAACGACCTACGAGCAGTACTTC. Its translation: CSATGTTTYEQYF.